The rows below give T cell receptor beta chains drawn from one sample of a study of post-analysis software for immune sequencing data. TCRdb recomputed calls from the PCR reads with MiXCR, one row per CDR3 protein. The sample includes about 400,000 distinct CDR3 sequences, 30% to 45% of them seen just once. The specimen sequenced was blood. The receptors shown here come from a girl aged 5 to 17 with multiple sclerosis. Each CDR3 is given without its conserved first and last residue.

cdr3_length | j_call | v_call | cdr3_aa
13 | TRBJ2-3 | TRBV11-3 | ASSPGLAGVDTQY
13 | TRBJ1-5 | TRBV6-5 | ASGNPDRALQPQH
13 | TRBJ1-1 | TRBV5-1 | ASRSPGQGNTEAF
11 | TRBJ1-2 | TRBV3-1 | ASSPPRGWGYT
14 | TRBJ2-7 | TRBV5-1 | ASSLEANRGTYEQY
11 | TRBJ1-5 | TRBV6-5 | ASSYSLDQPQH
14 | TRBJ1-1 | TRBV7-9 | ASSSIGGPGLVEAF
13 | TRBJ2-7 | TRBV29-1 | SVETSGASSYEQY
13 | TRBJ1-5 | TRBV12-3/TRBV12-4 | ASSLADSSNQPQH
13 | TRBJ1-6 | TRBV3-1 | ASSTGGQGYSPLH
14 | TRBJ2-4 | TRBV5-1 | ASSLGEGLAKNIQY
11 | TRBJ1-1 | TRBV20-1 | SAPPGGRSEAF
13 | TRBJ2-3 | TRBV5-1 | ASSVGGLSTDTRY
14 | TRBJ2-5 | TRBV7-9 | ASSLRRDRGQETQY
17 | TRBJ2-3 | TRBV12-3/TRBV12-4 | ASSSTPGMSGGEPDAQY
11 | TRBJ2-5 | TRBV12-3/TRBV12-4 | ASWSGGGEVQY
13 | TRBJ2-3 | TRBV7-3 | ASSLSGGAADTQY
13 | TRBJ2-3 | TRBV5-4 | ASIPGTGGADTQY
16 | TRBJ1-6 | TRBV10-2 | ASSETPTGGSYNSPLH
11 | TRBJ1-2 | TRBV29-1 | SVATGSDYGYT
12 | TRBJ2-2 | TRBV6-5 | ASRQGAVAGELF
12 | TRBJ1-6 | TRBV9 | ASSVGQGSSPLH
14 | TRBJ1-1 | TRBV18 | ASSPGRNLMNTEAF
11 | TRBJ1-1 | TRBV7-9 | ASSPPSNTEAF
14 | TRBJ2-7 | TRBV4-1 | ASSHPLERGGEIQY
13 | TRBJ2-6 | TRBV7-3 | ASSMDSSGANVLT
13 | TRBJ1-4 | TRBV9 | ASSVLDGSNEKLF
12 | TRBJ2-3 | TRBV3-1 | ASSQELVTDTQY
12 | TRBJ2-1 | TRBV5-4 | ASSSNPGGNEQF
11 | TRBJ1-3 | TRBV9 | ASSVSPGNTIY
14 | TRBJ1-5 | TRBV2 | ASRSTGHLQDQPQH
15 | TRBJ2-7 | TRBV7-9 | ASSQQTLGQSIHEQY
12 | TRBJ2-7 | TRBV6-6 | AGLTGLFLGEQY